Listed below are T cell receptor beta chains from one sample, sequenced in a study of vaccination and CD4 T cells after COVID-19. TCRdb redid the calling of the PCR reads with MiXCR, one entry per CDR3 protein. Of 8,500 to 13,000 distinct CDR3 sequences in the sample, 77% were seen once. These receptors lack a known antigen. The specimen sequenced was CD4+ T cells from blood, cultured in vitro. The receptors here all came from a human donor who had recovered from COVID-19. Both conserved end residues are part of each CDR3. Fields, in order: J gene, V gene, CDR3 length, D gene, CDR3 protein. The D gene is left open where the match is weak.

TRBJ1-2	TRBV20-1	13	-	CSASVRVGQGYTF
TRBJ1-3	TRBV7-9	17	-	CASSPRVTQKAGNTIYF
TRBJ2-7	TRBV6-1	13	TRBD2	CASNRLAGYEQYF
TRBJ1-5	TRBV6-2/TRBV6-3	16	-	CASSYSKLAQFQPQHF
TRBJ2-1	TRBV20-1	14	TRBD1	CSASRQGSYNEQFF
TRBJ2-3	TRBV20-1	15	TRBD2	CSARNPGLAKDTQYF
TRBJ1-2	TRBV7-2	15	-	CASSLYVEGSYGYTF
TRBJ2-3	TRBV20-1	14	TRBD2	CSAKPGLATDTQYF
TRBJ2-7	TRBV2	12	TRBD1	CASGQGLREQYF
TRBJ1-5	TRBV6-1	15	TRBD1	CASRPDRGPGQPQHF
TRBJ2-7	TRBV6-5	14	-	CASSYRLGEYEQYF
TRBJ1-5	TRBV7-2	15	-	CASSLERAGNQPQHF
TRBJ2-5	TRBV6-2/TRBV6-3	11	-	CASTRMGTQYF
TRBJ2-1	TRBV20-1	16	-	CSARERSALFFNEQFF
TRBJ1-5	TRBV28	15	TRBD1	CASLKQGTLRTPQHF
TRBJ2-5	TRBV6-2/TRBV6-3	17	-	CASSYSRESGSKETQYF
TRBJ1-5	TRBV12-3/TRBV12-4	12	-	CASSPLDQPQHF
TRBJ1-1	TRBV20-1	14	-	CSASSNPSWTEAFF
TRBJ1-1	TRBV20-1	13	-	CSARGMGNTEAFF
TRBJ1-5	TRBV20-1	13	-	CSAEGTSNQPQHF
TRBJ2-7	TRBV4-2	14	-	CASSQLGVTYEQYF
TRBJ1-5	TRBV28	14	-	CASSRGGGNQPQHF
TRBJ1-5	TRBV6-1	17	-	CASRSDRHELSNQPQHF
TRBJ1-6	TRBV20-1	15	-	CSATPESSYNSPLHF
TRBJ2-2	TRBV20-1	14	-	CSARDPRYTGELFF
TRBJ2-7	TRBV4-1	12	TRBD1	CASSQDSRGLYF
TRBJ1-6	TRBV20-1	14	-	CSARRGQWNSPLHF
TRBJ1-1	TRBV12-3/TRBV12-4	12	TRBD1	CASYRGSTEAFF
TRBJ2-5	TRBV5-4	18	TRBD2	CASSLGLGGRMGVETQYF
TRBJ1-1	TRBV6-2/TRBV6-3	14	-	CASTTRGSSTEAFF
TRBJ1-6	TRBV6-1	17	-	CASSEGLGDPHNSPLHF
TRBJ1-2	TRBV7-2	12	-	CASSLWEYGYTF
TRBJ1-2	TRBV6-1	12	-	CASSPLVHGYTF
TRBJ1-5	TRBV7-9	13	TRBD1	CASSRDSNQPQHF
TRBJ2-7	TRBV27	16	TRBD2	CASATRWLAGSYEQYF
TRBJ2-5	TRBV20-1	16	TRBD1	CSAPGPIRGRRETQYF
TRBJ1-1	TRBV4-1	12	-	CASSQLDTEAFF
TRBJ1-5	TRBV19	17	-	CASLTKYARDVNQPQHF
TRBJ1-2	TRBV29-1	18	TRBD1	CSVALGFGTGGRLYGYTF
TRBJ1-5	TRBV19	15	-	CASSILGAAGQPQHF
TRBJ2-1	TRBV7-6	11	-	CASSLRNEQFF
TRBJ2-1	TRBV20-1	15	TRBD2	CSACALASIYNEQFF
TRBJ2-2	TRBV20-1	14	TRBD2	CSARPSGRTGELFF
TRBJ2-7	TRBV4-3	19	TRBD2	CASSQGIQWREGPRGEQYF
TRBJ1-1	TRBV12-3/TRBV12-4	15	TRBD1	CASAPIQGSGTEAFF